This TCR beta chain is from a study of blood T cell repertoires in COVID-19. The table came from immunoSEQ multiplex PCR; TCRdb's copy has only in-frame clones and leaves some out. The sample shows approximately 270,000 clones, 84% of them seen only once. The CDR3 loop spans 16 amino acids. Germline CDR1 and CDR2: ENHRY and SYGVKD. Losses at the gene ends were 6 bases for V and 4 bases for J; bases not matched to a gene: 14. The sequencing sample was made of peripheral blood. This clonotype was sampled from a person aged 65 to 85 with COVID-19, enrolled during active disease. The chain employs TRBV10-3 and TRBJ2-5; TRBD1 matches 7 bases. CDR3 in amino acids: CAISQQRQGTRETQYF. The CDR3 coding sequence is TGTGCCATCAGCCAGCAAAGACAGGGTACGCGAGAGACCCAGTACTTC.